The rows below give T cell receptor beta chains drawn from one sample of a study of T cell changes during pregnancy in multiple sclerosis. The method was immunoSEQ multiplex PCR; TCRdb's version includes in-frame clones alone and lacks a portion of them. The table includes fewer than 50,000 clones, roughly 95% detected once. The sequencing used CD4+ T cells from peripheral blood mononuclear cells, collected in the third trimester of pregnancy. The receptors were gathered from a female donor with multiple sclerosis, enrolled in a pregnancy study. CDR3s include the opening cysteine and the closing phenylalanine or tryptophan. The order of the fields is CDR3 DNA, CDR3 protein, clone size, D gene, J gene, V gene, CDR3 length. D genes are given only for firm matches. Rows give clone size only sometimes, using once, few, many, or a class for an expanded clone.

CDR3nt: TGTGCCAGCAGTTTAGGCGGCCCCGAAAAACACGCTTTCTTT
CDR3aa: CASSLGGPEKHAFF
abundance: -
d_gene: -
j_gene: TRBJ1-1
v_gene: TRBV28
len: 14

CDR3nt: TGTGCCAGTTCGGACAGAAGCACAGATACGCAGTATTTT
CDR3aa: CASSDRSTDTQYF
abundance: -
d_gene: -
j_gene: TRBJ2-3
v_gene: TRBV19
len: 13

CDR3nt: TGCGCCAGCAGCTTCGGCACCCGGGGGCAAGAGACCCAGTACTTC
CDR3aa: CASSFGTRGQETQYF
abundance: -
d_gene: -
j_gene: TRBJ2-5
v_gene: TRBV5-1
len: 15

CDR3nt: TGTGCCAGCAGTGAATTTCGCGGGAACACCTACAATGAGCAGTTCTTC
CDR3aa: CASSEFRGNTYNEQFF
abundance: -
d_gene: -
j_gene: TRBJ2-1
v_gene: TRBV6-1
len: 16

CDR3nt: TGTGCCAGCAGCTTATATAGCCAGGGTGGTTCACCCCTCCACTTT
CDR3aa: CASSLYSQGGSPLHF
abundance: once
d_gene: -
j_gene: TRBJ1-6
v_gene: TRBV11-2
len: 15

CDR3nt: TGTGCCAGCTCACCAATGGGAGGGGCGGGTATTTCACCCCTCCACTTT
CDR3aa: CASSPMGGAGISPLHF
abundance: -
d_gene: -
j_gene: TRBJ1-6
v_gene: TRBV18
len: 16

CDR3nt: TGTGCCAGCAGTTACAACAGAGTGAACACTGAAGCTTTCTTT
CDR3aa: CASSYNRVNTEAFF
abundance: -
d_gene: -
j_gene: TRBJ1-1
v_gene: TRBV27
len: 14

CDR3nt: TGTGCCAGCAGCAGGAGCGGGGGGCCCGGCAATGAGCAGTTCTTC
CDR3aa: CASSRSGGPGNEQFF
abundance: -
d_gene: TRBD2
j_gene: TRBJ2-1
v_gene: TRBV7-2
len: 15

CDR3nt: TGCGCCAGCAGCTTGTCTGGACAGGGGGGAACGGCCTCTGGAAACACCATATATTTT
CDR3aa: CASSLSGQGGTASGNTIYF
abundance: -
d_gene: TRBD1
j_gene: TRBJ1-3
v_gene: TRBV5-1
len: 19

CDR3nt: TGTGCCAGCAGTGAAGGGCCACTAGCGGGGTGGACAGATACGCAGTATTTT
CDR3aa: CASSEGPLAGWTDTQYF
abundance: -
d_gene: TRBD2
j_gene: TRBJ2-3
v_gene: TRBV2
len: 17

CDR3nt: TGTGCCAGCAGCCCGGGAGGTACATACGAGCAGTACTTC
CDR3aa: CASSPGGTYEQYF
abundance: -
d_gene: TRBD2
j_gene: TRBJ2-7
v_gene: TRBV7-2
len: 13

CDR3nt: TGTGCCAGCAGCTTGTTTCCGGGACAGAGCTACGAGCAGTACTTC
CDR3aa: CASSLFPGQSYEQYF
abundance: -
d_gene: TRBD1
j_gene: TRBJ2-7
v_gene: TRBV11-3
len: 15

CDR3nt: TGTGCCAGCACCACAGGGTCTGCTAACTATGGCTACACCTTC
CDR3aa: CASTTGSANYGYTF
abundance: -
d_gene: -
j_gene: TRBJ1-2
v_gene: TRBV6-5
len: 14

CDR3nt: TGTGCCAGCAGTGAAGGACAGGAACTAGCCAAAAACATTCAGTACTTC
CDR3aa: CASSEGQELAKNIQYF
abundance: -
d_gene: -
j_gene: TRBJ2-4
v_gene: TRBV6-1
len: 16

CDR3nt: TGTGCCAGCAGCCCTGAGCCGGGACTAGCGGGGGGGCGAGATACGCAGTATTTT
CDR3aa: CASSPEPGLAGGRDTQYF
abundance: -
d_gene: TRBD2
j_gene: TRBJ2-3
v_gene: TRBV13
len: 18

CDR3nt: TGTGCCAGCAGCTCGTCGGGACAGGGTAACGGTCAGCCCCAGCATTTT
CDR3aa: CASSSSGQGNGQPQHF
abundance: -
d_gene: TRBD1
j_gene: TRBJ1-5
v_gene: TRBV7-8
len: 16

CDR3nt: TGCGCCAGCAGCCAAGTGTCAGGGGAAAAACTGTTTTTT
CDR3aa: CASSQVSGEKLFF
abundance: -
d_gene: -
j_gene: TRBJ1-4
v_gene: TRBV4-1
len: 13

CDR3nt: TGTGCCAGCAGTGGAACGGTGCAAGCTTTCTTT
CDR3aa: CASSGTVQAFF
abundance: -
d_gene: -
j_gene: TRBJ1-1
v_gene: TRBV2
len: 11

CDR3nt: TGTGCCAACATTGCGATTAATTTAGGGGCCTATGGCTACACCTTC
CDR3aa: CANIAINLGAYGYTF
abundance: -
d_gene: -
j_gene: TRBJ1-2
v_gene: TRBV7-9
len: 15

CDR3nt: TGTGCCAGTAGCAGGGGAGCGGGAGGGCGGGAGACCCAGTACTTC
CDR3aa: CASSRGAGGRETQYF
abundance: -
d_gene: TRBD2
j_gene: TRBJ2-5
v_gene: TRBV19
len: 15

CDR3nt: TGTGCCAGCAGCAGAACAGGGGACCCGAACACTGAAGCTTTCTTT
CDR3aa: CASSRTGDPNTEAFF
abundance: -
d_gene: TRBD1
j_gene: TRBJ1-1
v_gene: TRBV5-6
len: 15

CDR3nt: TGTGCCTGGGACCGACAGGGGAACACTGAAGCTTTCTTT
CDR3aa: CAWDRQGNTEAFF
abundance: -
d_gene: TRBD1
j_gene: TRBJ1-1
v_gene: TRBV30
len: 13

CDR3nt: TGCGCCAGCAGCCCCCCCGGGGGGCAAAGCAACACCATATATTTT
CDR3aa: CASSPPGGQSNTIYF
abundance: -
d_gene: -
j_gene: TRBJ1-3
v_gene: TRBV4-1
len: 15

CDR3nt: TGTGCCAGCAGTTCAATAGCGGGAGCATTCCAAGAGACCCAGTACTTC
CDR3aa: CASSSIAGAFQETQYF
abundance: -
d_gene: TRBD2
j_gene: TRBJ2-5
v_gene: TRBV27
len: 16

CDR3nt: TGCGCCAGCAGCTGGGGACTAGCGGGAGGCCGCACCCCCTACGAGCAGTACTTC
CDR3aa: CASSWGLAGGRTPYEQYF
abundance: -
d_gene: TRBD2
j_gene: TRBJ2-7
v_gene: TRBV5-1
len: 18

CDR3nt: TGTGCCAGCACCGGGGGGTTCAAAAACATTCAGTACTTC
CDR3aa: CASTGGFKNIQYF
abundance: once
d_gene: TRBD2
j_gene: TRBJ2-4
v_gene: TRBV5-6
len: 13

CDR3nt: TGTGCCAGTTATCACAGGGGGCTCTATGGCTACACCTTC
CDR3aa: CASYHRGLYGYTF
abundance: -
d_gene: TRBD1
j_gene: TRBJ1-2
v_gene: TRBV19
len: 13

CDR3nt: TGTGCCAGCAGCTTGCTAGCGGGAGAGGAGCAGTACTTC
CDR3aa: CASSLLAGEEQYF
abundance: -
d_gene: TRBD2
j_gene: TRBJ2-7
v_gene: TRBV11-1
len: 13

CDR3nt: TGTGCCAGCAGCTCCCTTCGAGACGAGCAGTACTTC
CDR3aa: CASSSLRDEQYF
abundance: -
d_gene: -
j_gene: TRBJ2-7
v_gene: TRBV5-4
len: 12

CDR3nt: TGCGCCAGCAGCTTTGAGGGCTCGAATTCACCCCTCCACTTT
CDR3aa: CASSFEGSNSPLHF
abundance: -
d_gene: -
j_gene: TRBJ1-6
v_gene: TRBV5-1
len: 14

CDR3nt: TGTGCCAGCAGCGGCCGGACTGTGCAAGAGACCCAGTACTTC
CDR3aa: CASSGRTVQETQYF
abundance: -
d_gene: -
j_gene: TRBJ2-5
v_gene: TRBV7-9
len: 14

CDR3nt: TGCGCCAGCAGCTTGGGACATGACTACGAGCAGTACTTC
CDR3aa: CASSLGHDYEQYF
abundance: -
d_gene: -
j_gene: TRBJ2-7
v_gene: TRBV5-1
len: 13

CDR3nt: TGTGCCAGCAGCCGAGGACAGGGGGCTTTGGACGAGCAGTACTTC
CDR3aa: CASSRGQGALDEQYF
abundance: -
d_gene: TRBD1
j_gene: TRBJ2-7
v_gene: TRBV5-6
len: 15

CDR3nt: TGTGCCAGCAGGGGGACTAATCAGCCCCAGCATTTT
CDR3aa: CASRGTNQPQHF
abundance: -
d_gene: -
j_gene: TRBJ1-5
v_gene: TRBV6-6
len: 12

CDR3nt: TGTGCCAGCAGCGTAGATAGAGAGGTGCGAGAGACCCAGTACTTC
CDR3aa: CASSVDREVRETQYF
abundance: -
d_gene: -
j_gene: TRBJ2-5
v_gene: TRBV9
len: 15

CDR3nt: TGTGCCAGCAGTGACTCCTCGAACACTGAAGCTTTCTTT
CDR3aa: CASSDSSNTEAFF
abundance: once
d_gene: -
j_gene: TRBJ1-1
v_gene: TRBV6-4
len: 13

CDR3nt: TGTGCCAGCAGCATCACAGGGACGGATTCACCCCTCCACTTT
CDR3aa: CASSITGTDSPLHF
abundance: -
d_gene: -
j_gene: TRBJ1-6
v_gene: TRBV9
len: 14

CDR3nt: TGTGCCAGCTCTAGCGGCTCCTATAATTCACCCCTCCACTTT
CDR3aa: CASSSGSYNSPLHF
abundance: -
d_gene: -
j_gene: TRBJ1-6
v_gene: TRBV18
len: 14

CDR3nt: TGTGCTAGCACTCGGGGGATGGGGGATACGCAGTATTTT
CDR3aa: CASTRGMGDTQYF
abundance: -
d_gene: -
j_gene: TRBJ2-3
v_gene: TRBV12-5
len: 13

CDR3nt: TGTGCCAGCAGCTTACGACAGGGGAACACTGAAGCTTTCTTT
CDR3aa: CASSLRQGNTEAFF
abundance: once
d_gene: TRBD1
j_gene: TRBJ1-1
v_gene: TRBV7-8
len: 14

CDR3nt: TGTGCCAGCAGCCAAGATATCGGGGGGAACACTGAAGCTTTCTTT
CDR3aa: CASSQDIGGNTEAFF
abundance: -
d_gene: -
j_gene: TRBJ1-1
v_gene: TRBV14
len: 15

CDR3nt: TGTGCCGGCCAGGGGGCAGGGGACACTGAAGCTTTCTTT
CDR3aa: CAGQGAGDTEAFF
abundance: -
d_gene: TRBD1
j_gene: TRBJ1-1
v_gene: TRBV18
len: 13

CDR3nt: TGCGCCAGCAGCTTGGGTAGCGGGGGAATCTACAATGAGCAGTTCTTC
CDR3aa: CASSLGSGGIYNEQFF
abundance: -
d_gene: TRBD2
j_gene: TRBJ2-1
v_gene: TRBV5-1
len: 16